This TCR beta chain appears in the sequencing data of a study of regulatory T cells in long-lasting Graves disease. Arm-PCR of CDR3 regions with iRepertoire HTBI primers generated TCR beta libraries. TCRdb used MiXCR to reprocess the multiplex PCR reads, holding one entry per CDR3 protein. The table has 300,000 to 350,000 distinct CDR3 sequences, 15% to 20% seen once. This clonotype was counted ten times or more. The target antigen is unknown. Time point in this sample: persistent/refractory GD, antithyroid drugs over 5 years with positive TRAb. Following extraction of RNA from PBMCs, that RNA was used to make the TCR library. Regarding the study as a whole: TCR diversity in persistent Graves' patients was below that of newly diagnosed ones.

CDR3 size: 14 residues. V was shortened by 1 base and J by 5 bases, with 11 bases between the two germline ends. Per the germline V gene, CDR1 is SGHTA and CDR2 is FQGNSA. The TCR sequence derives from a female donor with Graves disease. The chain recombines TRBV7-2 with TRBJ2-5; a possible D gene is TRBD1 (5 bases). The sample here was peripheral blood mononuclear cells (PBMCs), taken when the disease was refractory, from a patient treated with antithyroid drugs. The CDR3 protein is CASSLGQPRETQYF. The CDR3 bases are TGTGCCAGCAGCTTAGGACAGCCGCGGGAGACCCAGTACTTC. Full variable domain (rest looked up from reference TRBV7-2 and TRBJ2-5): GAGVSQSPSNKVTEKGKDVELRCDPISGHTALYWYRQSLGQGLEFLIYFQGNSAPDKSGLPSDRFSAERTGGSVSTLTIQRTQQEDSAVYLCASSLGQPRETQYFGPGTRLLVL.